This T cell receptor beta chain derives from a study of OX40 agonist ivuxolimab in advanced cancers. Background for the entire study: Ivuxolimab was an agonistic, fully human IgG2 monoclonal antibody directed against OX40 (CD134), a costimulatory receptor. Partial responses occurred in three dose-escalation patients: two with cutaneous melanoma and one with hepatocellular carcinoma. Prior anti-PD-1, anti-PD-L1 or anti-CTLA-4 therapy was permitted, and approximately 42% of dose-escalation patients had received checkpoint inhibitors. The point of sequencing TCRbeta in the periphery was to test whether ivuxolimab changed TCR sequence diversity and drove clonal T-cell expansion. The dose-escalation cohort was 80% to 90% male with a mean age of about 65 years, ranging from roughly 20 to 80. The paper describes the monotherapy dose-escalation part (N of about 50 patients) of the phase I trial of ivuxolimab. Of the 50 or so patients in dose escalation, around 20 had hepatocellular carcinoma, roughly 15 had melanoma, 9 had renal cell carcinoma and 9 had head and neck cancer. Intravenous ivuxolimab was administered to patients every 2 weeks at six dose levels: 0.01, 0.1, 0.3, 1.5, 3 and 10 mg/kg.

The CDR3 contains 15 residues, cysteine and phenylalanine counted. Of the read, only the CDR3 DNA is kept; its 45 bases are in frame from base 1. The V and J ends are trimmed by 0 bases and 0 bases, leaving 9 bases between them. From a lookup of the germline V gene, CDR1 and CDR2 are SGHTA and FQGNSA. To sequence the TCRbeta CDR3 region, genomic DNA was isolated from the sorted cells. The immunoSEQ Assay was used to sequence the TCRbeta CDR3 regions. This immuneACCESS table, as held by TCRdb, lists in-frame sequences with V and J called but not all clones. Of the missing ones, under half trace to an unresolved V gene in checked studies; the others have no known cause. The sample table records 130,000 or so clones; less than 95% of these occur just once. The top ten clones comprise 1.1% of the sample. Of note for this clone: There is no known antigen for this receptor. No base-level quality is on record; no much larger clone is a single base apart.

The trial excluded patients who had a history of autoimmune disease or were on systemic immunosuppression. Peripheral blood for TCR sequencing was collected from all dose cohorts at baseline, on cycle 4 day 1, and on cycle 7 day 1. Samples came from an open-label, multicenter, first-in-human phase I dose-escalation trial of ivuxolimab. The trial enrolled adults with locally advanced or metastatic head and neck squamous cell, hepatocellular, melanoma or renal cell carcinoma. Before TCR sequencing, CD4+ and CD8+ T cells were separately sorted from peripheral blood. Summary of the overall study and its limitations: Which antigens the clonally expanded peripheral T cells were specific for was not determined. After ivuxolimab, expanded clones were on average more numerous among CD8+ T cells than among CD4+ T cells. In the 0.1-3.0 mg/kg groups, partial responders were among the patients with the lowest normalized peripheral clonal expansion, particularly in CD8+ T cells. Low levels of normalized T-cell clonal expansion were also seen in some patients who did not respond. Clonal expansion of both CD4+ and CD8+ blood T cells was observed from baseline to week 6 at doses 0.1 to 3.0 mg/kg.

The sequence joins TRBV7-2 to TRBJ2-7; TRBD2 is possibly the D segment (6 matching bases). This sample comprised CD4+ or CD8+ T cells sorted from blood, obtained in a trial of the OX40 agonist ivuxolimab. The clonotype was recovered from an adult with an advanced solid tumor such as melanoma, head and neck, liver or kidney cancer. The DNA sequence is TGTGCCAGCAGCTTAGCGGGGGGAGGCTCCTACGAGCAGTACTTC. Translated, this is CASSLAGGGSYEQYF. Beyond the CDR3, the reference TRBV7-2 and TRBJ2-7 genes provide the residues; the full variable domain reads: GAGVSQSPSNKVTEKGKDVELRCDPISGHTALYWYRQSLGQGLEFLIYFQGNSAPDKSGLPSDRFSAERTGGSVSTLTIQRTQQEDSAVYLCASSLAGGGSYEQYFGPGTRLTVT.